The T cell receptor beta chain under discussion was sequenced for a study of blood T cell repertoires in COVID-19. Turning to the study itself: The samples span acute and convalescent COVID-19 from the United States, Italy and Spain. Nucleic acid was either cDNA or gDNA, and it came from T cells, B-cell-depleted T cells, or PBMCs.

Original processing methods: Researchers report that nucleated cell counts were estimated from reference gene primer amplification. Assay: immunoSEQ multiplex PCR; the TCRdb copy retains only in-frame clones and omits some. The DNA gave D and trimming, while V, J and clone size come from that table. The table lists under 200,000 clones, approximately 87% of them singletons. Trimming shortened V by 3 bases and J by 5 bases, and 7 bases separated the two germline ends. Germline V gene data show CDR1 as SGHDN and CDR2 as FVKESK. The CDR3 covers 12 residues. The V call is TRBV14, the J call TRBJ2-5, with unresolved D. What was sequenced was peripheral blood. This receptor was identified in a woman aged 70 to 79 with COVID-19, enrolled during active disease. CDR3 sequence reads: CASSQTRETQYF. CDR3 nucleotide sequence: TGTGCCAGCAGCCAGACGAGGGAGACCCAGTACTTC.